Listed below are T cell receptor beta chains from one sample, sequenced in a study of OX40 agonist ivuxolimab in advanced cancers. Produced via immunoSEQ multiplex PCR; TCRdb's table is partial and in-frame only. This sample has about 79,000 clones; less than 95% occur once, and the top ten carry around 0.35%. Here the sequenced sample was CD4+ or CD8+ T cells sorted from blood, taken in a trial of the OX40 agonist ivuxolimab. These receptors all stem from an adult with an advanced solid tumor such as melanoma, head and neck, liver or kidney cancer. Each CDR3 is given with its conserved first and last residue. D genes are given only for firm matches. The size field is filled for only some rows; it gives once, few, many or a size class.

D: .; size: .; V: TRBV5-6; J: TRBJ1-6; DNA: TGTGCCAGCAGCTTGGGAGACAGGAAGTCACCCCTCCACTTT; CDR3: CASSLGDRKSPLHF
D: TRBD2; size: .; V: TRBV19; J: TRBJ2-1; DNA: TGTGCCAGTAGGGTAAGAGGGACTAGCTCGGGTGAGCAGTTCTTC; CDR3: CASRVRGTSSGEQFF
D: .; size: once; V: TRBV7-9; J: TRBJ1-1; DNA: TGTGCCAGCAGCTCAAGTTTTACTGAAGCTTTCTTT; CDR3: CASSSSFTEAFF
D: TRBD1; size: .; V: TRBV6-5; J: TRBJ2-7; DNA: TGTGCCAGCAGACCTGACAGGGGTGGCTCCTACGAGCAGTACTTC; CDR3: CASRPDRGGSYEQYF
D: .; size: .; V: TRBV6-1; J: TRBJ2-4; DNA: TGTGCCAGCAGTGACGAGTTGAAAAACATTCAGTACTTC; CDR3: CASSDELKNIQYF
D: .; size: .; V: TRBV6-5; J: TRBJ1-5; DNA: TGTGCCACCCGGGGGGGAGGCAATCAGCCCCAGCATTTT; CDR3: CATRGGGNQPQHF
D: TRBD1; size: .; V: TRBV15; J: TRBJ1-2; DNA: TGTGCCACCAGCAGATCAGGCGACAGGGCGCATGGCTACACCTTC; CDR3: CATSRSGDRAHGYTF
D: .; size: .; V: TRBV28; J: TRBJ1-2; DNA: TGTGCCAGCAGTTTAGATCTTGGGGGCGGCTATGGCTACACCTTC; CDR3: CASSLDLGGGYGYTF
D: .; size: .; V: TRBV5-1; J: TRBJ2-5; DNA: TGCGCCAGCAGCCAGCCGGTTACTCAAGAGACCCAGTACTTC; CDR3: CASSQPVTQETQYF
D: TRBD1; size: .; V: TRBV6-1; J: TRBJ1-1; DNA: TGTGCCAGCAGTGAACAGGGGGCGAACACTGAAGCTTTCTTT; CDR3: CASSEQGANTEAFF
D: .; size: few; V: TRBV5-1; J: TRBJ2-5; DNA: TGCGCCAGCAGCTTGGAGGTAGGGTTGGAACAAGAGACCCAGTACTTC; CDR3: CASSLEVGLEQETQYF
D: .; size: .; V: TRBV2; J: TRBJ1-2; DNA: TGTGCCAGCAGTGATTGGGCCGCCTATGGCTACACCTTC; CDR3: CASSDWAAYGYTF
D: TRBD2; size: few; V: TRBV28; J: TRBJ2-5; DNA: TGTGCCAGCAGTTCGCCGGGACTAGCGAGCCAAGAGACCCAGTACTTC; CDR3: CASSSPGLASQETQYF
D: .; size: .; V: TRBV18; J: TRBJ1-1; DNA: TGTGCCAGCTCACCACAGGTGAACACTGAAGCTTTCTTT; CDR3: CASSPQVNTEAFF